The clone carrying this T cell receptor beta chain has ten or more counts. Its target is unknown. These data belong to a study of human T cells and chemical hapten exposure. Study overall: For the approximately 23-week duration of the study, patients were given weekly doses of diphenylcyclopropenone on the scalp. Study results and caveats: Once DPC sensitization occurred, TCRs above 1 in 1000 frequency showed no change.

Library construction involved attaching unique molecular identifiers to individual cDNA molecules, which allowed quantitative, reproducible TCR counting. TCRdb re-analysed the RACE reads in MiXCR, keeping a single row per CDR3 protein. The repertoire includes fewer than 300,000 distinct CDR3 sequences, 7.5% to 9% of them detected once, and 1.2% sits in the top ten. The germline CDR1 and CDR2 sequences are SGHDT and YYEEEE. Trimming took 5 bases from V and 0 from J, leaving 17 bases between them. There are 16 residues in the CDR3. The time point: pre-sensitization, week 0. Treatment specified: therapeutic diphenylcyclopropenone sensitization with weekly scalp DPC. Alopecia patients deemed DPC-suitable, aged 18 to 70, excluding pregnancy.

The rearrangement uses TRBV5-6 and TRBJ1-1; weak D call: TRBD1 (5 bases). Specimen: whole blood, collected in connection with sensitization to the hapten diphenylcyclopropenone (DPC). This TCR derives from a man between 18 and 29 years old with alopecia areata. Some clones in this sample may be carry-over from other donors' samples. The CDR3 coding sequence is TGTGCCAGCAGTCGAGTCCCGGGACTGATGAACACTGAAGCTTTCTTT. Translated, it gives CASSRVPGLMNTEAFF.